This TCR beta chain was profiled in a study of blood T cell repertoires in COVID-19 (dated by TCRdb to 2019 to 2021). Regarding the study in general: The collaborator samples originated in the United States, Italy and Spain and spanned the acute and convalescent phases of COVID-19. The prospective study material was composed of cDNA or gDNA derived from T cells, B-cell-depleted T cells, or PBMCs. The dataset comprised deeply sampled blood TCRbeta repertoires from subjects exposed to, actively infected with, or recovered from COVID-19. The repertoires were released in a freely available public database intended as a resource for research on the immune response to SARS-CoV-2. The samples were drawn from the first 160 participants of the ongoing ImmuneRACE study and from 950 to 1,500 subjects provided by 6 global collaborators. Sample metadata almost always included a de-identified subject ID, COVID-19 status, age in years and sex. Where available, HLA class I and class II types were taken from metadata supplied by the sample provider and were not determined by assay-based typing. Study-wide findings and limitations: How much clinical and demographic metadata was included differed by source and by participant, and the metadata was provided uncurated.

In the germline V gene, CDR1 corresponds to MNHNS and CDR2 to SASEGT. V is cut back by 3 bases and J by 6 bases, with 14 bases in the junction unmatched. CDR3 length: 17 amino acids, cysteine to phenylalanine. The DNA shown is the 51-base CDR3, in frame from base 1. This clone was observed a few times. The antigen it recognizes is unknown. No much larger clone exists at a distance of one base, and base qualities are not known. Whole blood was collected in K2EDTA tubes by collaborating institutions according to the institutions' own protocols. For TCRbeta analysis, collaborators shipped samples as frozen whole blood, isolated PBMCs, or DNA extracted from either of those sample types. TCRbeta CDR3 regions were amplified from genomic DNA using the immunoSEQ Assay, a bias-controlled multiplex PCR. Per the original workflow: Nucleated cell counts per sample were estimated from amplification of reference gene primers within the assay. To quantify the absolute abundance of each unique TCRbeta CDR3 rearrangement, sequence reads were collapsed and filtered. Productive Simpson clonality was computed per sample as the square root of Simpson's diversity index over productive rearrangements. TCRdb provides this immuneACCESS table in a form limited to in-frame rearrangements. Some clones are lacking; in checked studies, under half of them reflect an unresolved V gene, and why the rest are absent is not known. V and J calls and clone size are given by that table; D and trimming were obtained from the DNA. Recorded for this sample are 300,000 to 450,000 clones; 81% of them occurred a single time. The top ten hold over 0.95% of the sample.

The sequenced material came from peripheral blood. This sequence originates from a human donor with acute or convalescent COVID-19. The donor label of this sample is uncertain. The V and J genes are TRBV6-1 and TRBJ2-1, with 7 central nucleotides matching TRBD2. CDR3 reads: CASSEDPGGGYLNEQFF. The sequenced DNA: TGTGCCAGCAGTGAGGACCCGGGCGGGGGTTATCTCAATGAGCAGTTCTTC.